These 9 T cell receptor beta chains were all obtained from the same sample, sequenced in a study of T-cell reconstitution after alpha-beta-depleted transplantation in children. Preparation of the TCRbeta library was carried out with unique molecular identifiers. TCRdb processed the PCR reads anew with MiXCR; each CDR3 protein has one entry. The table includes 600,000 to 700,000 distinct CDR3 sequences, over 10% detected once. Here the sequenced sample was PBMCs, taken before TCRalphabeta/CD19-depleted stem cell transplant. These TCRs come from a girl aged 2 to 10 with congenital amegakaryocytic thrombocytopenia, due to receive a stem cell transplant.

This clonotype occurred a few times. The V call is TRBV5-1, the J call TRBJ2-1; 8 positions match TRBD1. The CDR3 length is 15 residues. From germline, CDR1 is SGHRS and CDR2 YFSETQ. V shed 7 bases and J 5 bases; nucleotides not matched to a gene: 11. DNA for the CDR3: TGCGCCAGCTCCGAGGGGACAGGACCCGACAATGAGCAGTTCTTC. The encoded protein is CASSEGTGPDNEQFF.

As DNA, the CDR3 is TGTGCCAGCAGGTCCGAAGGGTCAGATACGCAGTATTTT. Translating gives CASRSEGSDTQYF. This chain uses TRBV7-9 with TRBJ2-3; D is undetermined. From germline, CDR1 is SEHNR and CDR2 FQNEAQ (reference sequence). With 6 bases removed from V and 4 bases from J, the gap between germline ends came to 11 bases. The CDR3 is 13 residues long.

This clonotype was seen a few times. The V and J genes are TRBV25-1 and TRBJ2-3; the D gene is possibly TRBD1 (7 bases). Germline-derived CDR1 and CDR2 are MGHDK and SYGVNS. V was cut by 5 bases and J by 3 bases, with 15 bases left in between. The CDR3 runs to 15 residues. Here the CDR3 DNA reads TGTGCCAGCAGTAAACAGGGGAGGTGGACAGATACGCAGTATTTT. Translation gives CASSKQGRWTDTQYF. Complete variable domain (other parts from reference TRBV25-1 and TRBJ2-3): EADIYQTPRYLVIGTGKKITLECSQTMGHDKMYWYQQDPGMELHLIHYSYGVNSTEKGDLSSESTVSRIRTEHFPLTLESARPSHTSQYLCASSKQGRWTDTQYFGPGTRLTVL.

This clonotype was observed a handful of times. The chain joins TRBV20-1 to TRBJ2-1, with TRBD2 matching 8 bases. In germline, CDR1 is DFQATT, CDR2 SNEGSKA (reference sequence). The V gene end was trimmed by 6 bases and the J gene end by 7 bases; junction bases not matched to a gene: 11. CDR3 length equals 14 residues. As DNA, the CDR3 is TGCAGTGCAAAGAAAGCGGGAGTGGGGAATGAGCAGTTCTTC. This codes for CSAKKAGVGNEQFF.

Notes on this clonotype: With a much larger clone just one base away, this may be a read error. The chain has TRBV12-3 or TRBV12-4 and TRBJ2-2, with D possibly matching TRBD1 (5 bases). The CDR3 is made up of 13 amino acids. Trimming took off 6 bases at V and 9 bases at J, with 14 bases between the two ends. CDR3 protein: CASRAGQFRELFF. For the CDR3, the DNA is TGTGCCAGCAGGGCAGGGCAGTTTCGGGAGCTGTTTTTT.

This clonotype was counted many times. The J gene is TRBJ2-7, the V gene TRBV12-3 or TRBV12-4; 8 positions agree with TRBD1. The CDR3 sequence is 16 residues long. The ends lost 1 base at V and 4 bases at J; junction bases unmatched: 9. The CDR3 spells CASSLVPGQVKYEQYF. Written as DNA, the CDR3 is TGTGCCAGCAGTTTAGTACCGGGACAGGTAAAGTACGAGCAGTACTTC.

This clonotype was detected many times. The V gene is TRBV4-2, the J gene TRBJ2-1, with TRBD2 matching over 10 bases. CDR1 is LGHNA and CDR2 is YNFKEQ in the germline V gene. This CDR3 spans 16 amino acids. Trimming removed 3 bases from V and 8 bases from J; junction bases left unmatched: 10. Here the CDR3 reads CASSHAGLAGADEQFF. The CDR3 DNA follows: TGTGCCAGCAGCCATGCCGGGCTAGCGGGAGCCGATGAGCAGTTCTTC.

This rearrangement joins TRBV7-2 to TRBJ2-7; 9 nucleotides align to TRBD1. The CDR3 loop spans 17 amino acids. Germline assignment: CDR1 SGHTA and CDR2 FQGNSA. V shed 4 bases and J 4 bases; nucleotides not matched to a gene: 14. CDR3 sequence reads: CASSSGQGGGFRYEQYF. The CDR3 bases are TGTGCCAGCAGCTCGGGACAGGGTGGAGGGTTTCGGTACGAGCAGTACTTC.

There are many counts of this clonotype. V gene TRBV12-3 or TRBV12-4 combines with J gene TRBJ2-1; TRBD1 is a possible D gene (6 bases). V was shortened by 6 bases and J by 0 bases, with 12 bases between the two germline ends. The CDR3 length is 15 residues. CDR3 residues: CASRDRRSSYNEQFF. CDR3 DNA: TGTGCCAGCAGAGACAGGAGGAGCTCCTACAATGAGCAGTTCTTC.